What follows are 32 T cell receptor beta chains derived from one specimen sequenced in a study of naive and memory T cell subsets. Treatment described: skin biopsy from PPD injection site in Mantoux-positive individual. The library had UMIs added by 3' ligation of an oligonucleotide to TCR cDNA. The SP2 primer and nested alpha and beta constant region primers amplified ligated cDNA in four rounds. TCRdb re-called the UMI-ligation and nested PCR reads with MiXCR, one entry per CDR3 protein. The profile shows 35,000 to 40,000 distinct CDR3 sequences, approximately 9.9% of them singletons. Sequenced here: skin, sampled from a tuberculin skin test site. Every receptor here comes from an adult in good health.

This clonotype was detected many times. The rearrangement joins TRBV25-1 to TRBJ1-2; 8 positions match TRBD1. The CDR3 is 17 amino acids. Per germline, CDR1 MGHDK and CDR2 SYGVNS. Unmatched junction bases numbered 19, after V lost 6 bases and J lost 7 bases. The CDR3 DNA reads TGTGCCAGCAGAGATGGGGGGCAAAGGACAGGGTATGGTGGCTACACCTTC. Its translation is CASRDGGQRTGYGGYTF.

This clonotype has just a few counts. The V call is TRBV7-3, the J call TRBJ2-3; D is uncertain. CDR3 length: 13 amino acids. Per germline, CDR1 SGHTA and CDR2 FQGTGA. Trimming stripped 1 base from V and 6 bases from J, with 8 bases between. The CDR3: CASSLKSVDTQYF. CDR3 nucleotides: TGTGCCAGCAGCTTAAAGTCTGTGGATACGCAGTATTTT.

This CDR3 is CSARWGGGQGAFF. In nucleotides, the CDR3 is TGCAGTGCTAGATGGGGCGGGGGCCAGGGAGCTTTCTTT. The gene calls are TRBV20-1 and TRBJ1-1; a weak D match, TRBD1 (6 bases). From germline, CDR1 is DFQATT and CDR2 SNEGSKA (reference sequence). V gave up 2 bases and J gave up 10 bases, with 17 bases separating them. CDR3 length equals 13 residues.

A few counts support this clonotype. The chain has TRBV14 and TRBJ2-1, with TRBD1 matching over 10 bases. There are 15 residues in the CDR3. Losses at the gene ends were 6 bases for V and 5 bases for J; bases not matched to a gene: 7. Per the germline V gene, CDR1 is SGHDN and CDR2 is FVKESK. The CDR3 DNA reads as TGTGCCAGCAGATTAGCCGGGACAGGGGACAATGAGCAGTTCTTC. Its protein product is CASRLAGTGDNEQFF.

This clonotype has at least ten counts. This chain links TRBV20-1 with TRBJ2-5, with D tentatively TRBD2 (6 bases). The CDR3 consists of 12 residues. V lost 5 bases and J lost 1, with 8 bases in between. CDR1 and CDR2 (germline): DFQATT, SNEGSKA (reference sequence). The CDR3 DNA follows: TGCAGTGCTCGCGGGGCCCAAGAGACCCAGTACTTC. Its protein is CSARGAQETQYF.

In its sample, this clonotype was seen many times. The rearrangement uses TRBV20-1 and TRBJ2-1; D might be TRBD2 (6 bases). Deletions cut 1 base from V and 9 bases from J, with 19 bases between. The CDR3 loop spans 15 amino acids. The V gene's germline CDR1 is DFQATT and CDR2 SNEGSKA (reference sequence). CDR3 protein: CSARAFGGERGEQFF. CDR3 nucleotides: TGCAGTGCTAGAGCCTTCGGCGGGGAACGGGGTGAGCAGTTCTTC.

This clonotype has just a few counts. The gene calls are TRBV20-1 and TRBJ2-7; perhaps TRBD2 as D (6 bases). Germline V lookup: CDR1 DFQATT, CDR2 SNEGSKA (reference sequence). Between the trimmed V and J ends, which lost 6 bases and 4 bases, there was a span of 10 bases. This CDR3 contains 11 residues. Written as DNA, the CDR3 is TGCAGTGCCGGGGGTGGGTACGAGCAGTACTTC. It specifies CSAGGGYEQYF.

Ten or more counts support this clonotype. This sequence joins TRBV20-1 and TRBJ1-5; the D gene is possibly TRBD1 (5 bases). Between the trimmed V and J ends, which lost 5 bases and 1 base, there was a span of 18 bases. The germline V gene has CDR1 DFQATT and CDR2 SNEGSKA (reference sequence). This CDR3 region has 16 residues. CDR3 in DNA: TGCAGTGCTCTCCGGGACGCACTAGAGAGCAATCAGCCCCAGCATTTT. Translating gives CSALRDALESNQPQHF.

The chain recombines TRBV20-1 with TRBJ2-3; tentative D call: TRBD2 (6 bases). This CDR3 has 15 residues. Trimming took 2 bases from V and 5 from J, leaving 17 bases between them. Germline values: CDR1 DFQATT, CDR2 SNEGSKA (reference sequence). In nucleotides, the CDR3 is TGCAGTGCTAGATCTACCTTAGCGCGGGAAGATACGCAGTATTTT. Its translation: CSARSTLAREDTQYF.

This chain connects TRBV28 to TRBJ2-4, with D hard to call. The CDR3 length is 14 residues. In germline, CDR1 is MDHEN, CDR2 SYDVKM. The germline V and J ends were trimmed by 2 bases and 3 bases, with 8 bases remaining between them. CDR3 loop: CASSLARYKNIQYF. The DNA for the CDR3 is TGTGCCAGCAGTTTAGCCCGGTACAAAAACATTCAGTACTTC.

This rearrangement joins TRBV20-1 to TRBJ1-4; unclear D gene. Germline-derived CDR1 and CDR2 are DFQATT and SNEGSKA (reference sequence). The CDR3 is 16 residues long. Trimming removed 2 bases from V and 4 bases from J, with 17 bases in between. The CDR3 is CSARSPLAGLNEKLFF. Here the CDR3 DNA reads TGCAGTGCTAGATCCCCTTTGGCAGGTCTTAATGAAAAACTGTTTTTT.

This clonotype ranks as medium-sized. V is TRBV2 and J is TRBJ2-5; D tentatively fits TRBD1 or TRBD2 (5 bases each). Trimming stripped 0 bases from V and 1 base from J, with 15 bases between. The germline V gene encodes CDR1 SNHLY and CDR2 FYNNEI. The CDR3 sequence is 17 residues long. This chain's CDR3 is CASSEALTPGRQETQYF. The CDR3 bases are TGTGCCAGCAGTGAAGCTTTAACTCCGGGACGCCAAGAGACCCAGTACTTC.

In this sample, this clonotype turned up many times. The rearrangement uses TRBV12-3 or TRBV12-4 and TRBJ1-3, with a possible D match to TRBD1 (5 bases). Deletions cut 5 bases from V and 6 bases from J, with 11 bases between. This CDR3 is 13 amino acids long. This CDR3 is CASSNRRANTIYF. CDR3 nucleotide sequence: TGTGCCAGCAGTAACCGCAGGGCAAACACCATATATTTT.

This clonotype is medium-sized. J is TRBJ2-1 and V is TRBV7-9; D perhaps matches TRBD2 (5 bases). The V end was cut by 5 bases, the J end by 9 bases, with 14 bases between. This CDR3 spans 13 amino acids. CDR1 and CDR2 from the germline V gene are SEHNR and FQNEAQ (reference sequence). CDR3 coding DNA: TGTGCCAGCAGCCTTGGGAGTAGTGGTGAGCAGTTCTTC. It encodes CASSLGSSGEQFF.

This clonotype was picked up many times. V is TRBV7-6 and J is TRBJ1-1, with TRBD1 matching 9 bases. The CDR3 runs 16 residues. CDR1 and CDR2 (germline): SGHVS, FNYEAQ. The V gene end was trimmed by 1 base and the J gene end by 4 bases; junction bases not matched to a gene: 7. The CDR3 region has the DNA TGTGCCAGCAGCTTAGGTGGACAGGGGACGGTCACTGAAGCTTTCTTT. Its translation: CASSLGGQGTVTEAFF.

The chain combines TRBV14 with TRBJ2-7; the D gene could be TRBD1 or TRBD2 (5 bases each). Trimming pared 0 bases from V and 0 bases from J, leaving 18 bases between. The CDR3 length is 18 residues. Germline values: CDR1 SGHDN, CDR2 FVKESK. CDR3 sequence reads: CASSQERLEQEDSYEQYF. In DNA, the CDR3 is TGTGCCAGCAGCCAAGAACGTTTGGAACAGGAGGACTCCTACGAGCAGTACTTC.

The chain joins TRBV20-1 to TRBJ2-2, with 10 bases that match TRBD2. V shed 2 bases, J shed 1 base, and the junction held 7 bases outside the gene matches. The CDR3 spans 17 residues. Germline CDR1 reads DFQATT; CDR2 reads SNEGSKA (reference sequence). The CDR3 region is CSARPRLAGRNTGELFF. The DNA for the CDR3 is TGCAGTGCTAGACCTAGACTAGCGGGCCGGAACACCGGGGAGCTGTTTTTT.

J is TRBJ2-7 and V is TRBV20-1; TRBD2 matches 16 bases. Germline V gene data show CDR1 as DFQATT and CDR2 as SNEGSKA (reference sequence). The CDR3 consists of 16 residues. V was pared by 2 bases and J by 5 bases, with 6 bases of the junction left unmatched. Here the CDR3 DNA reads TGCAGTGCTAGACCCCTCGGGACTAGCGGGGGGGACGAGCAGTACTTC. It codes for CSARPLGTSGGDEQYF.

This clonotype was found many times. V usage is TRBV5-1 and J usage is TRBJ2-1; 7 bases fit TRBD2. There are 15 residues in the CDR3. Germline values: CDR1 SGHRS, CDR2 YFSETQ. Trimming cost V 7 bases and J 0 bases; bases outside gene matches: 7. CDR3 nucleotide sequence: TGCGCCAGCTCCCGCGGGAGCAGCTCCTACAATGAGCAGTTCTTC. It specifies CASSRGSSSYNEQFF.

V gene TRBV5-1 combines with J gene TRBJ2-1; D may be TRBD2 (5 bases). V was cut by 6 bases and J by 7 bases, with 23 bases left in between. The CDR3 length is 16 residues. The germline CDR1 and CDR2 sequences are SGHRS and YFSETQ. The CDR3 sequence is CASNTAGGFSTNEQFF. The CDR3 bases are TGCGCCAGCAACACCGCCGGAGGCTTCTCCACTAATGAGCAGTTCTTC.

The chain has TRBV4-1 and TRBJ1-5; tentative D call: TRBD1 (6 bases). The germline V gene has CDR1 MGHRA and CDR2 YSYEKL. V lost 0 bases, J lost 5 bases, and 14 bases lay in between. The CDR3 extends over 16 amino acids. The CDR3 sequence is CASSQEDRAGHQPQHF. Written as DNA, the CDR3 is TGCGCCAGCAGCCAAGAGGACAGAGCAGGTCATCAGCCCCAGCATTTT.

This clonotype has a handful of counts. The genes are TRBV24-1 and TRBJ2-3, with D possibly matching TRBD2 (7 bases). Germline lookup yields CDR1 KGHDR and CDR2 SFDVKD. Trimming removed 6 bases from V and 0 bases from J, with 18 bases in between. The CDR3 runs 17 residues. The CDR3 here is CATSLGGSGVSTDTQYF. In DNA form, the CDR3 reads TGTGCCACCAGTCTAGGGGGAAGCGGGGTTAGCACAGATACGCAGTATTTT.

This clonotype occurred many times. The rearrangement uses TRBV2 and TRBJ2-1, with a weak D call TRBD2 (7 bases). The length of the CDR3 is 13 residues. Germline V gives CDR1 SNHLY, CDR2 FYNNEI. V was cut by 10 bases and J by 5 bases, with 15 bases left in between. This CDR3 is CAKEGGTHNEQFF. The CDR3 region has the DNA TGTGCCAAAGAGGGGGGGACCCACAATGAGCAGTTCTTC.

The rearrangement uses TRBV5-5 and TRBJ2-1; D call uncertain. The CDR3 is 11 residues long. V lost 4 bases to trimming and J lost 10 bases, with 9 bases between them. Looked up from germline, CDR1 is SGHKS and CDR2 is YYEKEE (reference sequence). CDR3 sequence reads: CASSPWWEQFF. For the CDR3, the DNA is TGTGCCAGCAGCCCGTGGTGGGAGCAGTTCTTC.

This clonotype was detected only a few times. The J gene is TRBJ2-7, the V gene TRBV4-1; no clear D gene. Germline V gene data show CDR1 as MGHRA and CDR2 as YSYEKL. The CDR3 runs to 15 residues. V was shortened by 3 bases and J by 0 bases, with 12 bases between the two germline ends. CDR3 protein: CASSHQTGSSYEQYF. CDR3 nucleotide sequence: TGCGCCAGCAGCCATCAGACTGGAAGCTCCTACGAGCAGTACTTC.

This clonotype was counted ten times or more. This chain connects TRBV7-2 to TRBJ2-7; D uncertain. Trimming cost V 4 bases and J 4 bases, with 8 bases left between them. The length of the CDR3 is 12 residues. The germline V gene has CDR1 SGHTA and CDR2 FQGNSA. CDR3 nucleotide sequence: TGTGCCAGCAGCTCTAACCGATACGAGCAGTACTTC. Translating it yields CASSSNRYEQYF.

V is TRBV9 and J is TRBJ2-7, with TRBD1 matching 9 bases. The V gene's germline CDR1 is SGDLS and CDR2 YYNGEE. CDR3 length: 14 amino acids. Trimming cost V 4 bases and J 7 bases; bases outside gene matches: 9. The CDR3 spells CASSIEGQGQEQYF. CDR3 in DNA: TGTGCCAGCAGCATAGAGGGACAGGGCCAAGAGCAGTACTTC.

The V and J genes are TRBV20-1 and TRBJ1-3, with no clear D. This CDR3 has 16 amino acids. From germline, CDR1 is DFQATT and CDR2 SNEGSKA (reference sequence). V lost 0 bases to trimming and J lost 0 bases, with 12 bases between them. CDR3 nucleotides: TGCAGTGCTAGAGATCGCGCGGCCGGCTCTGGAAACACCATATATTTT. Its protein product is CSARDRAAGSGNTIYF.

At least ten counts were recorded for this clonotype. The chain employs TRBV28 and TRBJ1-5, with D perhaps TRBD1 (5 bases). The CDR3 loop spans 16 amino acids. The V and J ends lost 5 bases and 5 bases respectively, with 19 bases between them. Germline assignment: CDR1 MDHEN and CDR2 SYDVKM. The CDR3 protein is CASSTLVPARDQPQHF. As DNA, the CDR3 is TGTGCCAGCAGTACCTTGGTCCCCGCCAGGGATCAGCCCCAGCATTTT. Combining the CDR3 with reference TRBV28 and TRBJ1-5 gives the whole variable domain DVKVTQSSRYLVKRTGEKVFLECVQDMDHENMFWYRQDPGLGLRLIYFSYDVKMKEKGDIPEGYSVSREKKERFSLILESASTNQTSMYLCASSTLVPARDQPQHFGDGTRLSIL.

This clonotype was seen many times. The CDR3 DNA reads TGTGCCAGCAGCGTAGAGGCTGGGGACACTGAAGCTTTCTTT. This codes for CASSVEAGDTEAFF. The chain recombines TRBV9 with TRBJ1-1; D uncertain. Per germline, CDR1 SGDLS and CDR2 YYNGEE. The CDR3 extends over 14 amino acids. Trimming removed 0 bases at V and 3 bases at J, with 9 bases between.

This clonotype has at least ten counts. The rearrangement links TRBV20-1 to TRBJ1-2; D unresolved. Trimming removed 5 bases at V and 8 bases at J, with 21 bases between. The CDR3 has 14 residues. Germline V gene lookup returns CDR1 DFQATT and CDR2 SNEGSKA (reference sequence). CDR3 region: CSAAAGTPRVGYTF. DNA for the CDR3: TGCAGTGCTGCGGCGGGAACGCCGCGTGTGGGCTACACCTTC.

CDR3 nucleotide sequence: TGTGCCAGCAGAGAACCTAGCGGGCCCGGGGATGAGACCCAGTACTTC. This gives the protein CASREPSGPGDETQYF. The chain joins TRBV2 to TRBJ2-5, with 8 positions matching TRBD2. The CDR3 runs 16 residues. From germline, CDR1 is SNHLY and CDR2 FYNNEI. V shed 6 bases and J 5 bases; nucleotides not matched to a gene: 14. Full variable domain (outside the CDR3, taken from reference TRBV2 and TRBJ2-5): EPEVTQTPSHQVTQMGQEVILRCVPISNHLYFYWYRQILGQKVEFLVSFYNNEISEKSEIFDDQFSVERPDGSNFTLKIRSTKLEDSAMYFCASREPSGPGDETQYFGPGTRLLVL.